Each of the 12 T cell receptor beta chains below was sequenced from the same sample in a study of blood T cell repertoires in COVID-19. Sequencing was performed with immunoSEQ multiplex PCR; in TCRdb, only in-frame clones are kept and a portion is missing. The table has hundreds of thousands of clones, about 85% seen once. Input material: peripheral blood. The source of these receptors is a man in his late teens or twenties with active or convalescent COVID-19.

This clone was counted once. V and J are TRBV10-3 and TRBJ1-3; 8 bases align to TRBD1. Germline V gene sequence: CDR1 ENHRY, CDR2 SYGVKD. The CDR3 length is 16 residues. Unmatched junction bases numbered 12, after V lost 7 bases and J lost 4 bases. CDR3 in DNA: TGTGCCATCAACCCGGACAGGGAAGGGTTCGGAAACACCATATATTTT. Amino acids: CAINPDREGFGNTIYF.

This clone appeared a single time. J is TRBJ1-4 and V is TRBV3-1 (or the pseudogene TRBV3-2); D remains unclear. Germline V gene data show CDR1 as LGHDT and CDR2 as YNNKEL (reference sequence). V lost 11 bases and J lost 14, with 21 bases in between. The CDR3 extends over 12 amino acids. CDR3 bases: TGTGCCCCGCTTAGAGGGTGCGGTATGCTGTTTTTT. It is translated as CAPLRGCGMLFF.

This clone was seen a handful of times. J is TRBJ2-7 and V is TRBV19, with TRBD1 as a possible D gene (5 bases). CDR1 is LNHDA and CDR2 is SQIVND in the germline V gene (reference sequence). Trimming removed 6 bases at V and 0 bases at J, with 12 bases between. This CDR3 is built from 14 residues. The CDR3 DNA reads as TGTGCCAGTAGAATGGCAGGGAACTCCTACGAGCAGTACTTC. This codes for CASRMAGNSYEQYF.

A single count supports this clone. The V gene is TRBV30, the J gene TRBJ1-4; tentatively, D is TRBD1 (5 bases). This CDR3 is built from 14 residues. Trimming removed 0 bases from V and 5 bases from J, with 10 bases in between. The V gene's germline CDR1 is GTSNPN and CDR2 SVGIG (reference sequence). For the CDR3, the DNA is TGTGCCTGGAGTGTCACAGGCTTAAATGAAAAACTGTTTTTT. Translating gives CAWSVTGLNEKLFF.

V gene TRBV7-3 combines with J gene TRBJ1-6, with D possibly matching TRBD1 (6 bases). V was pared by 0 bases and J by 7 bases, with 10 bases between. The CDR3 length is 15 residues. Germline CDR1 is SGHTA and CDR2 is FQGTGA. In nucleotides, the CDR3 is TGTGCCAGCAGCTTAACTCCAGGGGCAAATTCACCCCTCCACTTT. The encoded protein is CASSLTPGANSPLHF. Combining the CDR3 with reference TRBV7-3 and TRBJ1-6 gives the whole variable domain GAGVSQTPSNKVTEKGKYVELRCDPISGHTALYWYRQSLGQGPEFLIYFQGTGAADDSGLPNDRFFAVRPEGSVSTLKIQRTERGDSAVYLCASSLTPGANSPLHFGNGTRLTVT.

The rearrangement uses TRBV6-5 and TRBJ1-5; D is undetermined. V was trimmed by 5 bases and J by 1 base, leaving 6 bases between them. The CDR3 runs to 13 residues. The germline gives CDR1 MNHEY, CDR2 SVGAGI. The CDR3 region has the DNA TGTGCCAGCAGTCGCAGGAGCAATCAGCCCCAGCATTTT. Translating it yields CASSRRSNQPQHF.

This clone has just one count. V and J are TRBV29-1 and TRBJ1-1; maybe TRBD1 (5 bases). The ends were cut back, 4 bases at V and 4 bases at J, with 16 bases in the middle. The CDR3 is 14 residues long. CDR1 is SQVTM and CDR2 is ANQGSEA in the germline V gene. The CDR3 DNA reads as TGCAGCGTTGTTCCTAAGGAGGGGTCCACTGAAGCTTTCTTT. Amino acids: CSVVPKEGSTEAFF.

This chain uses TRBV6-5 with TRBJ1-1; 7 nucleotides align to TRBD1. CDR3 size: 12 residues. V shed 10 bases and J 2 bases; nucleotides not matched to a gene: 4. Germline V lookup: CDR1 MNHEY, CDR2 SVGAGI. The chain's CDR3 is CANRDSNTEAFF. The CDR3, as DNA: TGTGCCAACCGGGACAGCAACACTGAAGCTTTCTTT.

The gene calls are TRBV5-1 and TRBJ1-1, with D possibly being TRBD1 (5 bases). The V end was cut by 5 bases, the J end by 0 bases, with 11 bases between. CDR3 size: 14 residues. Germline CDR1 reads SGHRS; CDR2 reads YFSETQ. The CDR3 protein is CASREGNLNTEAFF. In DNA form, the CDR3 reads TGCGCCAGCAGGGAGGGGAATCTGAACACTGAAGCTTTCTTT.

The rearrangement links TRBV7-2 to TRBJ2-1, with TRBD2 matching 16 bases. This CDR3 has 18 amino acids. Germline lookup yields CDR1 SGHTA and CDR2 FQGNSA. With V trimmed by 4 bases and J by 5 bases, 8 bases remained unmatched. DNA of the CDR3: TGTGCCAGCAGCTCCTCTCCGGGGACTAGCGGGAGGGACAATGAGCAGTTCTTC. Translation gives CASSSSPGTSGRDNEQFF.

CDR3 in DNA: TGTGCCATCAGAGGGACTAGTGATGAGCAGTTCTTC. Translation: CAIRGTSDEQFF. This rearrangement joins TRBV10-3 to TRBJ2-1; 8 bases agree with TRBD2. Germline-derived CDR1 and CDR2 are ENHRY and SYGVKD. The trim removed 6 bases at V and 8 bases at J, leaving 3 bases unmatched. The CDR3 is made up of 12 amino acids.

This chain connects TRBV20-1 to TRBJ2-1, with TRBD1 matching 7 bases. V lost 3 bases and J lost 1; bases outside the gene matches: 3. The CDR3 length is 14 residues. CDR1 is DFQATT, CDR2 SNEGSKA, per germline (reference sequence). CDR3 region: CSASMTGSYNEQFF. The CDR3 coding sequence is TGCAGTGCTAGTATGACAGGGTCCTACAATGAGCAGTTCTTC.